Listed here are 31 T cell receptor beta chains from one sample, sequenced in a study of molecular identifiers for immune sequencing clone quantification. TCRdb analysed the PCR reads with MiXCR anew, one entry per CDR3 protein. There are nearly 650,000 distinct CDR3 sequences in the sample; over 25% occur only once, and 0.7% to 0.95% lies in the top ten. The sample consisted of naive CD8+ T cells from blood, with Jurkat cell RNA spiked in. Described subset: FACS-sorted CD8+CD4-CCR7+CD45RA+ naive T cells. The receptors were sampled from a human donor in good health. Some libraries in this study had Jurkat cell RNA spiked in.

This clonotype appeared a few times. The chain links TRBV6-2 or TRBV6-3 to TRBJ1-2; D unresolved. V lost 7 bases and J lost 4, with 16 bases in between. Per germline, CDR1 MNHEY and CDR2 SVGEGT. The CDR3 sequence is 14 residues long. The CDR3 sequence is CASTSAGVGYGYTF. The DNA for the CDR3 is TGTGCCAGCACCTCCGCGGGAGTGGGCTATGGCTACACCTTC.

The V and J genes are TRBV20-1 and TRBJ1-3; unclear D gene. Germline V gives CDR1 DFQATT, CDR2 SNEGSKA (reference sequence). The CDR3 is 14 amino acids. Trimming left V 3 bases short and J 0 bases short, with 9 bases between. CDR3 DNA: TGCAGTGCTAGGGTCTTGAACTCTGGAAACACCATATATTTT. It is translated as CSARVLNSGNTIYF.

The J gene is TRBJ2-7, the V gene TRBV27; D perhaps matches TRBD1 (6 bases). Germline loops: CDR1 MNHEY, CDR2 SMNVEV (reference sequence). With 5 bases removed from V and 4 bases from J, the gap between germline ends came to 15 bases. The CDR3 has 14 residues. Here the CDR3 DNA reads TGTGCCAGCAGTCCACAGGGAACGACATACGAGCAGTACTTC. It translates to CASSPQGTTYEQYF.

On this clonotype itself: A single base separates this from a much larger clone, so it may be a read error. V is TRBV5-4 and J is TRBJ2-3; 9 nucleotides match TRBD2. Trimming removed 7 bases from V and 0 bases from J; junction bases left unmatched: 6. The CDR3 runs to 15 residues. Germline values: CDR1 SGHNT, CDR2 YYREEE (reference sequence). Written as DNA, the CDR3 is TGTGCCAGCCAAGAGCGGGGGGCCAGCACAGATACGCAGTATTTT. Its protein product is CASQERGASTDTQYF.

This clonotype appeared once. This may arise from a read error, as a much more abundant clone is one base away. The chain couples TRBV5-3 to TRBJ1-1; TRBD1 might be the D (6 bases). TRBV5-3 is an ORF for which the function is uncertain. The CDR3 length is 14 residues. In DNA, the CDR3 is TGTGCCAGCAGCTTATGGGGGCTGAGGACTGAAGCTTTCTTT. Translation: CASSLWGLRTEAFF.

This clonotype has at least ten counts. V usage is TRBV7-3 and J usage is TRBJ2-2, with D unclear. This CDR3 comprises 13 residues. V was trimmed by 2 bases and J by 6 bases, leaving 7 bases between them. Per germline, CDR1 SGHTA and CDR2 FQGTGA. CDR3 sequence (DNA): TGTGCCAGCAGCTTACTATCGGCCGGGGAGCTGTTTTTT. Protein sequence: CASSLLSAGELFF.

This clonotype showed up many times. The chain employs TRBV20-1 and TRBJ1-1, with 9 positions matching TRBD1. This CDR3 is 13 amino acids long. Germline trimming cut 6 bases from V and 6 bases from J; bases unmatched to any gene: 8. CDR1 DFQATT and CDR2 SNEGSKA come from the germline V gene (reference sequence). For the CDR3, the DNA is TGCAGTGCCAGGGACAGGGTGTATTCTGAAGCTTTCTTT. This sequence encodes CSARDRVYSEAFF.

This clonotype has at least ten counts. The J gene is TRBJ2-3, the V gene TRBV28; the D is unclear. Germline V gene data show CDR1 as MDHEN and CDR2 as SYDVKM. V was cut by 8 bases and J by 0 bases, with 9 bases left in between. CDR3 length: 13 amino acids. This chain's CDR3 is CASATASTDTQYF. CDR3 sequence (DNA): TGTGCCAGCGCGACTGCTAGCACAGATACGCAGTATTTT.

This clonotype has only a few counts. The rearrangement joins TRBV30 to TRBJ1-1, with TRBD1 matching 7 bases. The CDR3 totals 13 residues. J lost 5 bases, V lost 5 bases, and 8 bases had no gene match. The germline V gene encodes CDR1 GTSNPN and CDR2 SVGIG (reference sequence). For the CDR3, the DNA is TGTGCCTGGTGCCGGTCAGGGGGAACTGAAGCTTTCTTT. Translated: CAWCRSGGTEAFF.

The V and J genes are TRBV20-1 and TRBJ2-7, with a weak D call TRBD2 (6 bases). V shed 1 base and J shed 1 base, with 14 bases lying between them. Per germline, CDR1 DFQATT and CDR2 SNEGSKA (reference sequence). The CDR3 spans 15 residues. The CDR3: CSARAYLGGSYEQYF. CDR3 nucleotide sequence: TGCAGTGCTAGAGCCTACCTTGGAGGGTCCTACGAGCAGTACTTC.

Worth noting for this clonotype: One end of the junction does not line up with germline, which may come from a read error. The CDR3 loop reads CASSYSDRGDNVLTF. The CDR3 nucleotides are TGTGCCAGCAGTTACTCGGACAGGGGGGACAACGTCCTGACTTTC. The rearrangement links TRBV6-5 to TRBJ2-6, with 10 bases identical to TRBD1. Germline CDR1 and CDR2: MNHEY and SVGAGI. The CDR3 is made up of 15 amino acids.

This clonotype showed up just a few times. This may be a read error: a much more frequent sequence differs by one nucleotide. This rearrangement joins TRBV7-9 to TRBJ1-1; D unclear. The germline gives CDR1 SEHNR, CDR2 FQNEAQ (reference sequence). The CDR3 extends over 12 amino acids. V shed 5 bases and J shed 9 bases, with 13 bases lying between them. CDR3: CASSAGRLQAFF. The CDR3, as DNA: TGTGCCAGCAGCGCGGGCAGGCTACAAGCTTTCTTT.

To note about this clonotype: The conserved final phenylalanine or tryptophan is absent from the CDR3, which likely points to a read error. The chain uses TRBV3-1 and TRBJ1-1; D may be TRBD1 (5 bases). Trimming pared 0 bases from V and 4 bases from J, leaving 12 bases between. This CDR3 is built from 15 residues. Per the germline V gene, CDR1 is LGHDT and CDR2 is YNNKEL (reference sequence). In DNA form, the CDR3 reads TGTGCCAGCAGCCAAGATATGGGGACGCTCACTGAAGCTTTCTCT. Translated: CASSQDMGTLTEAFS.

Details on this clonotype: This may arise from a read error, as a much more abundant clone is one base away. V and J are TRBV30 and TRBJ2-3; D could derive from TRBD1 or TRBD2 (7 bases each). Germline CDR1 and CDR2: GTSNPN and SVGIG (reference sequence). This CDR3 region has 16 residues. CDR3 loop: CAWTPSGGGLTGTQYF. DNA for the CDR3: TGTGCCTGGACTCCCTCAGGGGGAGGGTTAACAGGTACGCAGTATTTT.

This clonotype came up a few times. A much bigger clone sits one base away, suggesting this may be a read error. The rearrangement links TRBV7-2 to TRBJ2-5; 12 nucleotides align to TRBD2. With V trimmed by 1 base and J by 2 bases, 5 bases remained unmatched. Germline loops: CDR1 SGHTA, CDR2 FQGNSA. This CDR3 spans 17 amino acids. The CDR3 region is CASSLGLAGGRQETQYF. In DNA form, the CDR3 reads TGTGCCAGCAGCTTAGGGCTAGCGGGGGGGCGGCAAGAGACCCAGTACTTC.

This clonotype was counted only a few times. The V gene is TRBV12-3 or TRBV12-4, the J gene TRBJ2-1, with a possible D match to TRBD1 (6 bases). The CDR3 extends over 15 amino acids. The V end was cut by 7 bases, the J end by 4 bases, with 17 bases between. CDR3 nucleotide sequence: TGTGCCAGCAAATTCCGGGACACCGATTACAATGAGCAGTTCTTC. It encodes CASKFRDTDYNEQFF.

Comment on this clonotype: This clone may be a read error of a much larger clone one base away. The chain carries TRBV4-1 and TRBJ2-7; D perhaps matches TRBD1 (6 bases). Germline V gene sequence: CDR1 MGHRA, CDR2 YSYEKL. The CDR3 loop spans 15 amino acids. In nucleotides, the CDR3 is TGCGTCAGCAGCCAAGATAGAAAGGGGGCCTACGAGCAGTACTTC. Translated, it gives CVSSQDRKGAYEQYF.

This clonotype was seen many times. This may stem from a read error, because a much larger clone lies one nucleotide away. This CDR3 reads CASSRGQSSYEQYF. DNA of the CDR3: TGTGCCAGCAGCCGAGGACAGAGCTCCTACGAGCAGTACTTC. The V gene is TRBV14, the J gene TRBJ2-7, with a weak D call TRBD1 (6 bases). The CDR3 covers 14 residues. V was shortened by 4 bases and J by 0 bases, with 10 bases between the two germline ends. Germline-derived CDR1 and CDR2 are SGHDN and FVKESK.

The rearrangement joins TRBV12-3 or TRBV12-4 to TRBJ2-7, with TRBD2 matching over 10 bases. The CDR3 is 15 amino acids. Germline trimming cut 6 bases from V and 3 bases from J; bases unmatched to any gene: 8. CDR3: CASRGLAETLYEQYF. The CDR3 coding sequence is TGTGCCAGCAGAGGACTAGCGGAGACCCTCTACGAGCAGTACTTC.

This clonotype came up many times. This sequence joins TRBV12-3 or TRBV12-4 and TRBJ2-3, with D perhaps assigned TRBD1 or TRBD2 (5 bases each). The ends were cut back, 4 bases at V and 4 bases at J, with 9 bases in the middle. The CDR3 contains 13 residues. CDR3 coding DNA: TGTGCCAGCAGTTGGGACCTCGCAGATACGCAGTATTTT. Its protein product is CASSWDLADTQYF.

This clonotype came up once. A much larger clone is a single base away; this may be a read error. Given the absence of the conserved phenylalanine or tryptophan at the CDR3 end, a read error is likely. V and J are TRBV5-4 and TRBJ2-3; D uncertain. The CDR3 is 16 amino acids. V was shortened by 1 base and J by 2 bases, with 14 bases between the two germline ends. The V gene's germline CDR1 is SGHNT and CDR2 YYREEE (reference sequence). CDR3 nucleotides: TGTGCCAGCAGCTTGAGTGGCCGCTCCCACACAGATACGCAGTATCTT. It is translated as CASSLSGRSHTDTQYL.

V and J are TRBV20-1 and TRBJ1-2; D not certain. Germline V gives CDR1 DFQATT, CDR2 SNEGSKA (reference sequence). This CDR3 is 13 amino acids long. V lost 1 base to trimming and J lost 2 bases, with 8 bases between them. The DNA for the CDR3 is TGCAGTGCTAGAGTCGAGGGAAACTATGGCTACACCTTC. Amino acid sequence: CSARVEGNYGYTF.

This clonotype was seen many times. CDR3 loop: CASSSGLDSYEQYF. Here the CDR3 DNA reads TGTGCCAGCAGCTCGGGACTGGATTCCTACGAGCAGTACTTC. The chain has TRBV13 and TRBJ2-7; a weak D match, TRBD2 (6 bases). The germline gives CDR1 PRHDT, CDR2 FYEKMQ (reference sequence). V lost 4 bases, J lost 1 base, and 11 bases lay in between. The length of the CDR3 is 14 residues. Variable domain in full (rest from reference TRBV13 and TRBJ2-7): AAGVIQSPRHLIKEKRETATLKCYPIPRHDTVYWYQQGPGQDPQFLISFYEKMQSDKGSIPDRFSAQQFSDYHSELNMSSLELGDSALYFCASSSGLDSYEQYFGPGTRLTVT.

This chain uses TRBV30 with TRBJ1-1; D is uncertain. Trimming took 2 bases from V and 2 from J, leaving 6 bases between them. The CDR3 spans 12 residues. CDR1 and CDR2 from the germline V gene are GTSNPN and SVGIG (reference sequence). The CDR3 loop reads CAWSYGNTEAFF. CDR3 nucleotide sequence: TGTGCCTGGAGTTATGGAAACACTGAAGCTTTCTTT.

This clonotype has only a few counts. The V gene is TRBV27, the J gene TRBJ2-1; 14 nucleotides agree with TRBD2. Losses at the gene ends were 5 bases for V and 5 bases for J; bases not matched to a gene: 2. Germline CDR1 and CDR2: MNHEY and SMNVEV (reference sequence). The CDR3 totals 15 residues. CDR3 in amino acids: CASSKGLAGDNEQFF. The CDR3 nucleotides are TGTGCCAGCAGTAAGGGACTAGCGGGAGACAATGAGCAGTTCTTC.

The sample holds a few counts of this clonotype. V and J are TRBV27 and TRBJ1-2; no firm D call. Germline CDR1 is MNHEY and CDR2 is SMNVEV (reference sequence). The CDR3 runs 16 residues. V was clipped by 1 base and J by 2 bases, with 14 bases between them. CDR3 nucleotides: TGTGCCAGCAGTTTATTGTCGCCCAGCGGAAACTATGGCTACACCTTC. It codes for CASSLLSPSGNYGYTF.

This chain joins TRBV2 and TRBJ2-7; D not certain. V gave up 7 bases and J gave up 0 bases, with 10 bases separating them. The length of the CDR3 is 13 residues. CDR1 and CDR2 from the germline V gene are SNHLY and FYNNEI. The CDR3: CASMPRFSYEQYF. The DNA for the CDR3 is TGTGCCAGCATGCCCAGGTTCTCCTACGAGCAGTACTTC.

The CDR3, as DNA: TGTGCCATCAAGGTGGCGGGGGACTCCTACGAGCAGTACTTC. Encoded protein: CAIKVAGDSYEQYF. The J gene is TRBJ2-7, the V gene TRBV10-3, with 7 bases matching TRBD2. The V segment lost 7 bases and the J segment 0 bases; nucleotides outside the gene matches: 6. The CDR3 has 14 residues. Germline V lookup: CDR1 ENHRY, CDR2 SYGVKD.

This clonotype showed up many times. This chain joins TRBV20-1 and TRBJ1-1; the D is unclear. Trimming left V 0 bases short and J 4 bases short, with 18 bases between. The CDR3 extends over 16 amino acids. The germline V gene encodes CDR1 DFQATT and CDR2 SNEGSKA (reference sequence). The CDR3 here is CSARDYTESSGTEAFF. The CDR3 DNA follows: TGCAGTGCTAGAGATTACACAGAAAGTTCGGGCACTGAAGCTTTCTTT.

This clonotype was seen at least ten times. This sequence joins TRBV7-9 and TRBJ2-7; 9 nucleotides match TRBD1. The germline V gene has CDR1 SEHNR and CDR2 FQNEAQ (reference sequence). J gave up 6 bases and V 5 bases, and 5 bases lay outside the gene matches. CDR3 length: 13 amino acids. The CDR3 region has the DNA TGTGCCAGCAGCGCCGGGACAGGGATCGAGCAGTACTTC. Its protein is CASSAGTGIEQYF.

This clonotype was counted between two and nine times. This chain uses TRBV30 with TRBJ2-3; the D call may be TRBD1 or TRBD2 (5 bases each). The CDR3 length is 15 residues. The ends were cut back, 4 bases at V and 1 base at J, with 15 bases in the middle. The germline V gene has CDR1 GTSNPN and CDR2 SVGIG (reference sequence). The CDR3 region has the DNA TGTGCCTGGACCTTCTTGGGGACGGGCACAGATACGCAGTATTTT. It encodes CAWTFLGTGTDTQYF. Drawing the rest from reference TRBV30 and TRBJ2-3, the complete variable domain is SQTIHQWPATLVQPVGSPLSLECTVEGTSNPNLYWYRQAAGRGLQLLFYSVGIGQISSEVPQNLSASRPQDRQFILSSKKLLLSDSGFYLCAWTFLGTGTDTQYFGPGTRLTVL.